This T cell receptor (beta chain) came from a study of regulatory T cells in long-lasting Graves disease. General study points: Graves' patients with persistent disease showed TCR diversity lower than patients newly diagnosed.

Indicated time point: newly diagnosed GD, antithyroid drugs for less than 3 months. The TCR library was made from RNA extracted from PBMCs. This clonotype has more than one count but fewer than ten. Its specificity is not known. Combining iRepertoire HTBI primers with Arm-PCR of CDR3 regions, the authors built TCR beta libraries. TCRdb independently ran MiXCR on the multiplex PCR reads; one entry per CDR3 protein. The table shows some 560,000 distinct CDR3 sequences, with 15% to 20% occurring only once. V was pared by 5 bases and J by 4 bases, with 7 bases of the junction left unmatched. CDR1 SGHAT and CDR2 FQNNGV come from the germline V gene. This CDR3 contains 15 residues. This sample also appeared in a second study, on T cells in Graves' hyperthyroidism and ophthalmopathy. That source reports: Carried out on the TCR CDR3, a first-round RT-PCR used the HTBI primer set. Most clonotypes expanded in thyroid above 0.001 were likewise present in blood.

V is TRBV11-2 and J is TRBJ2-7; 11 bases line up with TRBD2. The input for sequencing was peripheral blood mononuclear cells (PBMCs), taken at new diagnosis, from a patient treated with antithyroid drugs. This clonotype was sampled from a woman aged 40-60 years with Graves disease. The DNA for the CDR3 is TGTGCCAGCAGCCCCGCGCCTAGCGGGGGGTACGAGCAGTACTTC. This encodes CASSPAPSGGYEQYF.